The 20 T cell receptor beta chains below were found in one sample sequenced in a study of T cell responses to AZD1222 COVID-19 vaccine. Clones were read by immunoSEQ multiplex PCR, and TCRdb kept only the in-frame ones, dropping some. Here the sample spans about 150,000 clones, around nine tenths being singletons. Sequencing used peripheral blood, obtained on day 0 of AZD1222 vaccination. The receptors were sampled from an adult in good health.

The chain has TRBV7-2 and TRBJ2-2, with D perhaps assigned TRBD1 or TRBD2 (5 bases each). The CDR3 runs 15 residues. Germline loops: CDR1 SGHTA, CDR2 FQGNSA. The V end was cut by 3 bases, the J end by 5 bases, with 13 bases between. CDR3 protein: CASSFFGTSTGELFF. DNA for the CDR3: TGTGCCAGCAGCTTCTTCGGGACGTCAACCGGGGAGCTGTTTTTT. The full variable domain, with the rest looked up from reference TRBV7-2 and TRBJ2-2, is GAGVSQSPSNKVTEKGKDVELRCDPISGHTALYWYRQSLGQGLEFLIYFQGNSAPDKSGLPSDRFSAERTGGSVSTLTIQRTQQEDSAVYLCASSFFGTSTGELFFGEGSRLTVL.

This clone was seen only once. The chain is built from TRBV5-5 and TRBJ1-1; D uncertain. Trimming left V 4 bases short and J 5 bases short, with 12 bases between. Looked up from germline, CDR1 is SGHKS and CDR2 is YYEKEE (reference sequence). The CDR3 runs 13 residues. In DNA form, the CDR3 reads TGTGCCAGCAGCCGCGAGGGTTTTACTGAAGCTTTCTTT. Amino acid sequence: CASSREGFTEAFF.

The chain couples TRBV10-3 to TRBJ2-7, with D unresolved. This CDR3 spans 13 amino acids. Germline-derived CDR1 and CDR2 are ENHRY and SYGVKD. V lost 5 bases and J 3 bases, leaving 11 bases between the germline ends. As DNA, the CDR3 is TGTGCCATCAGTTACCGTGATGACTACGAGCAGTACTTC. This sequence encodes CAISYRDDYEQYF.

The chain couples TRBV7-2 to TRBJ2-1, with TRBD1 identical over 8 bases. The CDR3 contains 13 residues. In germline, CDR1 is SGHTA, CDR2 FQGNSA. The ends lost 3 bases at V and 9 bases at J; junction bases unmatched: 4. CDR3 amino acids: CASSLTGEVEQFF. For the CDR3, the DNA is TGTGCCAGCAGCTTGACAGGGGAGGTTGAGCAGTTCTTC.

This clone was picked up a small number of times. In DNA form, the CDR3 reads TGTGCCAGCAGCGGGGGACTAGTAATCCACGAGCAGTACTTC. Translation: CASSGGLVIHEQYF. The chain couples TRBV9 to TRBJ2-7; 8 bases line up with TRBD2. After removal of 3 bases from V and 5 bases from J, the junction contained 7 bases not matched to a gene. The CDR3 loop spans 14 amino acids. The germline V gene has CDR1 SGDLS and CDR2 YYNGEE. Full variable domain (rest looked up from reference TRBV9 and TRBJ2-7): DSGVTQTPKHLITATGQRVTLRCSPRSGDLSVYWYQQSLDQGLQFLIQYYNGEERAKGNILERFSAQQFPDLHSELNLSSLELGDSALYFCASSGGLVIHEQYFGPGTRLTVT.

Only one count was recorded for this clone. The rearrangement links TRBV2 to TRBJ2-7; D gene unclear. With 4 bases removed from V and 5 bases from J, the gap between germline ends came to 18 bases. From germline, CDR1 is SNHLY and CDR2 FYNNEI. CDR3 length: 15 residues. CDR3: CASSVIGNSLDEQYF. CDR3 bases: TGTGCCAGCAGTGTGATCGGAAATAGTCTAGACGAGCAGTACTTC.

This rearrangement joins TRBV5-4 to TRBJ1-1; tentative D call: TRBD1 (6 bases). V lost 4 bases, J lost 8 bases, and 12 bases lay in between. Germline V lookup: CDR1 SGHNT, CDR2 YYREEE (reference sequence). The CDR3 loop spans 12 amino acids. The CDR3, as DNA: TGTGCCAGCAGCGGCGGACAGCGAGAAGCTTTCTTT. Translation gives CASSGGQREAFF.

The chain recombines TRBV12-5 with TRBJ1-2; D not resolved. Germline-derived CDR1 and CDR2 are LGHNT and FRNRAP. The length of the CDR3 is 18 residues. Trimming shortened V by 2 bases and J by 5 bases, and 24 bases separated the two germline ends. The CDR3 DNA reads as TGTGCTAGTGGTTTGTTGGCGGGGAGTCCGAAAAACTGGTATGGCTACACCTTC. Protein product: CASGLLAGSPKNWYGYTF.

The chain links TRBV30 to TRBJ1-3; the D is unclear. V was shortened by 6 bases and J by 0 bases, with 6 bases between the two germline ends. The CDR3 totals 12 residues. Germline assignment: CDR1 GTSNPN and CDR2 SVGIG (reference sequence). The CDR3 DNA follows: TGTGCCTGTTCCCGCTCTGGAAACACCATATATTTT. Its translation: CACSRSGNTIYF.

In the case of this clone: The same CDR3 can be traced to other DNA sequences in this sample. The V call is TRBV5-4, the J call TRBJ1-2; D is uncertain. Trimming cost V 0 bases and J 2 bases, with 2 bases left between them. The CDR3 length is 12 residues. Germline CDR1 and CDR2: SGHNT and YYREEE (reference sequence). DNA of the CDR3: TGTGCCAGCAGCTTGGGCAACTATGGCTACACCTTC. It is translated as CASSLGNYGYTF.

The chain has TRBV10-3 and TRBJ2-7; 9 bases are shared with TRBD1. Germline V gene data show CDR1 as ENHRY and CDR2 as SYGVKD. The CDR3 has 15 amino acids. The V segment lost 2 bases and the J segment 2 bases; nucleotides outside the gene matches: 4. The CDR3 reads CAISEGTGQAYEQYF. Written as DNA, the CDR3 is TGTGCCATCAGTGAGGGGACAGGGCAGGCCTACGAGCAGTACTTC.

This chain uses TRBV5-1 with TRBJ2-1, with TRBD2 identical over 14 bases. Unmatched junction bases numbered 5, after V lost 4 bases and J lost 5 bases. The germline gives CDR1 SGHRS, CDR2 YFSETQ. This CDR3 spans 16 amino acids. CDR3 in DNA: TGCGCCAGCAGCGTGAGACTAGCGGGAGGGCACAATGAGCAGTTCTTC. Its protein is CASSVRLAGGHNEQFF.

The J gene is TRBJ2-1, the V gene TRBV4-1; 8 nucleotides match TRBD2. The CDR3 consists of 16 residues. Germline CDR1 MGHRA, CDR2 YSYEKL. V lost 4 bases and J lost 3; bases outside the gene matches: 8. The CDR3 sequence: CASSLFMGTSYNEQFF. CDR3 DNA: TGCGCCAGCAGCCTTTTTATGGGGACTAGCTACAATGAGCAGTTCTTC.

V usage is TRBV7-2 and J usage is TRBJ2-1; TRBD2 matches at 13 bases. V lost 3 bases and J lost 6; bases outside the gene matches: 5. Germline loops: CDR1 SGHTA, CDR2 FQGNSA. The CDR3 is 16 residues long. The CDR3 nucleotides read TGTGCCAGCAGCTTGGCGACTAGCGGGAGGTTCAATGAGCAGTTCTTC. It encodes CASSLATSGRFNEQFF.

This chain links TRBV5-1 with TRBJ1-3, with D possibly being TRBD1 (5 bases). Germline CDR1 SGHRS, CDR2 YFSETQ. This CDR3 region has 15 residues. Trimming left V 3 bases short and J 0 bases short, with 10 bases between. This CDR3 reads CASSWDLSSGNTIYF. CDR3 in DNA: TGCGCCAGCAGCTGGGACCTGTCCTCTGGAAACACCATATATTTT.

This chain connects TRBV29-1 to TRBJ1-1; D is unresolved. The CDR3 has 10 residues. CDR1 is SQVTM and CDR2 is ANQGSEA in the germline V gene. With 7 bases removed from V and 1 base from J, the gap between germline ends came to 4 bases. Written as DNA, the CDR3 is TGCAGCGGCTCGAACACTGAAGCTTTCTTT. Its protein product is CSGSNTEAFF.

The gene calls are TRBV5-8 and TRBJ2-5; D is undetermined. The CDR3 covers 12 residues. Per the germline V gene, CDR1 is SGHTS and CDR2 is YDEGEE. V dropped 1 base and J dropped 5 bases, with 6 bases sitting between them. The CDR3 DNA is TGTGCCAGCAGCTTGAGGACGGAGACCCAGTACTTC. Encoded protein: CASSLRTETQYF.

The J gene is TRBJ1-5, the V gene TRBV2; 7 nucleotides match TRBD1. The trim removed 8 bases at V and 1 base at J, leaving 8 bases unmatched. The CDR3 spans 15 residues. Germline CDR1 reads SNHLY; CDR2 reads FYNNEI. The CDR3 DNA sequence: TGTGCCAGCCAATTAAACAGGGGAAGCAATCAGCCCCAGCATTTT. Its translation: CASQLNRGSNQPQHF.

The V and J genes are TRBV7-8 and TRBJ2-1; 7 nucleotides agree with TRBD1. The V and J ends lost 5 bases and 4 bases, in that order; junction bases with no gene match: 5. In germline, CDR1 is SGHVS, CDR2 FQNEAQ. The CDR3 spans 14 residues. CDR3 sequence: CASSTGVGYNEQFF. The DNA of the CDR3 is TGTGCCAGCAGCACAGGGGTTGGTTACAATGAGCAGTTCTTC.

The chain links TRBV13 to TRBJ2-7; 7 nucleotides line up with TRBD1. The CDR3 covers 14 residues. The V and J ends lost 5 bases and 4 bases, in that order; junction bases with no gene match: 8. Looked up from germline, CDR1 is PRHDT and CDR2 is FYEKMQ (reference sequence). The CDR3 DNA sequence: TGTGCCAGCAGCCGACAGGGAGCAAAGTACGAGCAGTACTTC. It encodes CASSRQGAKYEQYF.